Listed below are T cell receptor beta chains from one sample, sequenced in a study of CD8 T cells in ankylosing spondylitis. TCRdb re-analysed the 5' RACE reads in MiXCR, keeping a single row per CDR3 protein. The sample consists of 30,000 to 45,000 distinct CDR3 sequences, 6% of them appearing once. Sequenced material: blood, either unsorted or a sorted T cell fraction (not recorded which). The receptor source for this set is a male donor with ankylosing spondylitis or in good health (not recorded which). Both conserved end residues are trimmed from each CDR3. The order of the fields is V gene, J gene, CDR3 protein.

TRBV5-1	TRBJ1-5	ASSLGGGNQPQH
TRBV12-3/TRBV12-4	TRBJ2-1	ASTPDNEQF
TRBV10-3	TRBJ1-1	AISEFREEGAF
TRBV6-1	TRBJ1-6	ASYYREGGSPLH
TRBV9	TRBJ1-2	ASSVGAPRRDGYT
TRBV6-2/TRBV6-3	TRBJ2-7	ASRTSGKIYEQY
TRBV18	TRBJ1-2	ASSPLGHYGYT
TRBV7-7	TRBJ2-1	ASSLVLGGFSYNEQF
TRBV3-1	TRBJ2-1	ASSQGVSGSFSYNEQF
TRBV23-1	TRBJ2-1	ASSQSEGSSYNEQF
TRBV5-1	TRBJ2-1	ASSLVPSGSNEQF
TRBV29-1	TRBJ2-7	SVAGTSGGYEQY
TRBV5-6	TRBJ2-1	ASSSWGLVDNEQF
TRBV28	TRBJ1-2	ASSSGTGDGYT
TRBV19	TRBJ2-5	ASSGQRLKTQY
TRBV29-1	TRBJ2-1	SVEDWPGSSYNEQF
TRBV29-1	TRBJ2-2	SVEDLSSGVTTGELS
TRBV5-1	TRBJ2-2	ASSGGLAGTGELF